This T cell receptor (beta chain) was captured in a study of cytomegalovirus exposure and HLA in healthy donors. Profiled with immunoSEQ multiplex PCR; TCRdb holds only in-frame clones, not every one. The sample lists 150,000 to 180,000 clones, approximately 86% occurring once. Germline V gene data show CDR1 as SQVTM and CDR2 as ANQGSEA. This CDR3 contains 12 residues. V shed 4 bases and J 6 bases; nucleotides not matched to a gene: 2. The receptor's source is a man aged 18 to 35 in good health and CMV-seropositive. Specimen: PBMCs. This rearrangement joins TRBV29-1 to TRBJ2-7; TRBD2 matches at 11 bases. Here the CDR3 reads CSVASGRIEQYF. The CDR3 DNA follows: TGCAGCGTTGCTAGCGGGAGGATCGAGCAGTACTTC.